This T cell receptor beta chain was sequenced for a study of cytomegalovirus exposure and HLA in healthy donors (dated by TCRdb to the late 2010s). As for the study more broadly: In an earlier analysis of 587 of the donors, 276 Gb of sequence data and some 100 million unique TCR beta sequences from 150 million to 200 million T cells were reported. An early release covering 550 to 700 HLA-typed donors comprised about 300 gigabases of sequencing data and about 90 million unique TCR sequences. To study patterns of TCR occurrence, a later analysis re-analyzed previously published TCR beta repertoires from hundreds of donors and added high-resolution HLA genotyping. The study profiled the T cell repertoires of 666 subjects by immunosequencing and related them to cytomegalovirus serostatus. To decide whether each TCR beta V gene segment behaved as functional or pseudogenic, an earlier analysis of some 600 of the donors relied on high-throughput TCR beta sequencing. Every repertoire in the discovery cohort had been generated on one and the same sequencing platform. Rather than using new phenotypic data, the later analysis identified candidate immune exposures from TCR beta sequences and from how often those sequences occurred across donors. Along with the roughly 670-subject first cohort, a separate validation cohort of over a hundred different subjects was used. The number of donors typed differed by locus, with roughly 620-640 for A, B, C, DRB1 and DQB1, approximately 500 for DQA1, over 600 for DPA1, and about 450 for DPB1. Of the roughly 390 genotyped donors, around 81% fell in the genetic ancestry cluster associated with self-reported Caucasian donors. Roughly 5 DR-DQ haplotypes were handled as single units for association and clustering, since linkage in the cohort was strong. Both class I and class II loci were covered by HLA typing, at four-digit resolution. To predict cytomegalovirus infection status, the study combined high-throughput TCR immunosequencing, statistical association of individual TCRs with disease status, and machine learning. The study was designed to test whether signatures of past pathogen exposure could be identified by cataloging public T cell receptors. Donor age, sex, ethnicity and CMV serostatus were compiled together with the repertoire data. In a later genetic analysis, genome-wide SNP genotypes for 398 of the 666 donors were used, and that subset was treated as a discovery cohort. Among some 400 genotyped donors of the cohort, an average of approximately 230,000 unique TCR beta nucleotide sequences were sequenced per donor, around 20% of them non-productive.

About this clone itself: No antigen is known for it. The record has no base qualities; no much larger clone is one base away.

Libraries came from the immunoSEQ multiplex PCR assay. For the multiplex PCR, a mixture combining 60 forward primers for TCR Vbeta segments and 13 reverse primers for TCR Jbeta segments was used. A multiplex PCR assay on genomic DNA amplified the CDR3 region of rearranged TCR beta genes. The amplified TCR beta libraries were sequenced on the Illumina HiSeq System as 87-base-pair reads. The authors' pipeline ran thus. A later analysis tallied around 82 million unique TCR beta chains across the 700 or so repertoires, and some 10 million of those chains were shared by two or more donors. A nearest-neighbor algorithm error-corrected the raw reads and collapsed the reads into unique sequences, merging closely related sequences to remove PCR and sequencing errors. V, D and J gene segments were assigned by aligning CDR3 sequences to IMGT reference sequences. For a sequence to be retained, at least a six-nucleotide match to both a V gene segment and a J gene segment was required. A rearrangement counted as productive if the CDR3 had no stop codons and remained in frame with V and J, and every other rearrangement counted as non-productive. Following IMGT convention, CDR3 was defined as the stretch from the second conserved V-encoded cysteine up to the conserved J-encoded phenylalanine. The earlier analysis of some 540 of the donors excluded any sequence lacking an unambiguous match to a single V gene segment. In an earlier analysis of a few hundred of the donors, a V segment was called functional when productive rearrangements were above 56.7%, and segregating when the standard deviation between donors exceeded 5%. A statistical classification framework was built to diagnose cytomegalovirus status from the catalog of TCR beta chain sequences. A later analysis assigned V and J genes by comparing TCR nucleotide sequences with IMGT/GENE-DB human TR gene sequences. A later analysis assigned CDR3 sequences and most-parsimonious VDJ recombination scenarios with the TCRdist pipeline. In a later analysis, each TCR beta chain was defined by its CDR3 amino acid sequence together with its V-gene family, and reads lacking a unique V-gene family were excluded. To address suspected cross-contamination and a sequencing artifact, a later analysis removed over 500 highly shared, low-generation-probability nucleotide sequences. For each public chain, a later analysis derived a clonal expansion index from normalized ranks of inferred template counts within each repertoire. In a later analysis, generation probabilities were computed using a VDJ recombination model fitted to out-of-frame rearrangements, and the results were checked against IGoR. Hypergeometric tests were used in a later analysis to score TCR-TCR, TCR-HLA and TCR-CMV co-occurrence, with a repertoire-size bias correction applied to the TCR pairs. A later analysis estimated false discovery rates by permuting HLA or CMV assignments 20 times. In a later analysis, co-occurring TCRs were grouped with DBSCAN, and TCRdist sequence similarity was added when clustering was performed within HLA-allele-positive subsets. For co-occurrence clustering, repertoires with fewer than 30,000 or more than 120,000 public chains were excluded, along with roughly 5 repertoires with anomalous nucleotide sharing. The clones in this table, taken by TCRdb from immuneACCESS, are in-frame only. Not every clone is retained; where verified, under half of the shortfall comes from an unresolved V gene, and the cause of the rest is unknown. D and trimming were read from the DNA, whereas the V and J calls and clone size are those reported in that table. Counted in this sample were over 150,000 clones; around 76% of them appeared once. The ten largest clones take up roughly 1.6% of the sample.

The germline V gene (reference sequence) supplies CDR1 SGHNT and CDR2 YYREEE. Trimming costs V 3 bases and J 0 bases, and their ends lie 16 bases apart. The CDR3 measures 16 amino acids from cysteine to phenylalanine. The read is trimmed to its CDR3 DNA, 48 bases read in frame from base 1. The cohort consisted of 600 to 750 healthy bone marrow donors. At the time of sampling, all cohort members were nominally healthy, though unrecorded immune exposures were likely present. The donor was CMV seropositive and was included in the group of approximately 300 seropositive cohort members. A peripheral blood sample was provided by each donor, and peripheral blood mononuclear cells were used for TCR beta sequencing. The Qiagen DNeasy Blood Extraction Kit was used to extract genomic DNA from the blood cell samples. Findings and caveats that apply to the study as a whole: An association between a missense DCLRE1C variant and V-gene and J-gene trimming of TCR beta chains was found in a later genetic analysis and replicated in an independent cohort. In vitro tests confirmed that a few of the cytomegalovirus-associated TCR beta chains recognize cytomegalovirus antigens. An earlier analysis of some 590 of the donors showed that most TCR beta V segments appeared in productive rearrangements either about 87% or about 30% of the time, which broadly matched IMGT annotations. A later analysis reported that several top co-occurrence clusters appeared linked to parvovirus B19, influenza, CMV and Epstein-Barr virus. Only TCR beta chains were sequenced in this cohort, and the absence of alpha or paired-chain data limited detectable features. A further reported finding was that TCR beta sequences accurately predicted the HLA-A and HLA-B alleles for most subjects in the first cohort. It was suggested by the authors that the approach could potentially be generalized to other disease states and immunological phenotypes. Linkage disequilibrium might explain the correlated functional status among segregating V segments, but an unknown experimental factor could not be excluded. A cluster of highly shared sequence variants was judged likely to represent a technical artifact of the sequencing pipeline. The study listed 150 to 200 TCR beta chains as associated with cytomegalovirus. Presence/absence analyses assumed roughly uniform sequencing depth across donors, an assumption that may not hold. Over 15 rarely observed V segments, including chromosome 9 orphons, were excluded from the earlier analysis of just under 600 of the donors because counts were too low. Across donors, most TCR sequences were observed very rarely, whereas some public TCRs were present in many individuals. Because some donors lacked HLA typing at each locus, the association tests relied only on the typed subset. When HLA alleles, especially DR and DQ, strongly co-occurred, attributing TCR associations to individual alleles was difficult. Immune exposure information for the cohort was limited to CMV serostatus. Most CMV-associated TCR beta chains appeared to be HLA-restricted in a later analysis, and the HLA associations seemed to be driven largely by CMV exposure. The 87-base-pair reads could not distinguish some IMGT-functional V segments, including TRBV6-2 and TRBV6-3, so those segments were excluded. Compared with equally common non-associated chains, HLA-associated TCR beta chains in a later analysis were more clonally expanded and had lower generation probabilities. A later analysis associated 16,951 TCR beta sequences with specific HLA alleles at a false discovery rate of 0.05. The classifier was reported to diagnose cytomegalovirus status with high specificity and sensitivity in both the original and validation cohorts. A later genetic analysis reported fewer N-insertions in productive TCRs among donors in an Asian-associated ancestry cluster than the roughly 650-donor mean. In a later analysis, TCR association rates were found to vary across HLA loci, with the most associated TCRs seen for DRB1 alleles and the fewest for HLA-C alleles.

The sample taken for sequencing was PBMCs. The receptor comes from a girl aged 5 to 17 in good health and CMV-seropositive. The V and J genes are TRBV5-4 and TRBJ2-7; TRBD1 is possibly the D segment (6 matching bases). The nucleotide sequence is given as TGTGCCAGCAGCTCGACGGGACAACAGGCCTCCTACGAGCAGTACTTC. Its protein is CASSSTGQQASYEQYF.